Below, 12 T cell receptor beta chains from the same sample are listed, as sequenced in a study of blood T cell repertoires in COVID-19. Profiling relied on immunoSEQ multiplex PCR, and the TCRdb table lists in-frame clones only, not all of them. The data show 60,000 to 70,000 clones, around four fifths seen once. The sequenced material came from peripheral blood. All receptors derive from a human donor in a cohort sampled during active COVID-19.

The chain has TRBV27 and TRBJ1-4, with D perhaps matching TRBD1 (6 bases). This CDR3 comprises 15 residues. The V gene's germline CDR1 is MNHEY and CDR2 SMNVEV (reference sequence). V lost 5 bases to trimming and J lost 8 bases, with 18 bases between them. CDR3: CASSTHRDLNEKLFF. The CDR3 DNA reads TGTGCCAGCAGTACACACAGGGATTTGAACGAAAAACTGTTTTTT.

The DNA of the CDR3 is TGTGCCTGGAGCCACAGGGGGGGAGATACGCAGTATTTT. Its protein product is CAWSHRGGDTQYF. This chain connects TRBV30 to TRBJ2-3; a weak D match, TRBD1 (8 bases). V shed 3 bases and J shed 5 bases, with 12 bases lying between them. The CDR3 has 13 residues. CDR1 and CDR2 from the germline V gene are GTSNPN and SVGIG (reference sequence).

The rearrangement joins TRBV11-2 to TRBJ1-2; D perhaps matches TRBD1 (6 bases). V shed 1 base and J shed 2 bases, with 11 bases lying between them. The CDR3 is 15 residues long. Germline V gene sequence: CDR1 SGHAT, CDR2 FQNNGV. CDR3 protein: CASSLGLDSNYGYTF. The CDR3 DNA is TGTGCCAGCAGCTTAGGTTTGGACAGCAACTATGGCTACACCTTC.

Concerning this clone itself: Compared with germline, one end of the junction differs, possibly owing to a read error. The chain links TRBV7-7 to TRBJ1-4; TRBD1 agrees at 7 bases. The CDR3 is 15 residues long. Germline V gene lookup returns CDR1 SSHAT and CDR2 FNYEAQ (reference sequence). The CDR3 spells CASSRTTGVNEKLFF. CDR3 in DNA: TGTGCTAGCAGCAGAACAACAGGGGTTAATGAAAAACTGTTTTTT.

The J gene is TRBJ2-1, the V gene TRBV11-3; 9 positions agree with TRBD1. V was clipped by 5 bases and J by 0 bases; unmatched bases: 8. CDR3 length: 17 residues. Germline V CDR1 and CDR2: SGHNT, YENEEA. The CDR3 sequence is CASSTRGQGSSYNEQFF. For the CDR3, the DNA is TGTGCCAGCAGCACCCGAGGACAGGGGAGCTCCTACAATGAGCAGTTCTTC. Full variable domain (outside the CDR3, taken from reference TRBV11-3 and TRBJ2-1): EAGVVQSPRYKIIEKKQPVAFWCNPISGHNTLYWYLQNLGQGPELLIRYENEEAVDDSQLPKDRFSAERLKGVDSTLKIQPAELGDSAVYLCASSTRGQGSSYNEQFFGPGTRLTVL.

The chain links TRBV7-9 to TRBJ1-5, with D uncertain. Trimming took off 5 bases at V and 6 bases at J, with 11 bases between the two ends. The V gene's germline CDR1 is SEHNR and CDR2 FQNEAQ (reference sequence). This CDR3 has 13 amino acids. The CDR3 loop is CASSRGQGQPQHF. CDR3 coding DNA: TGTGCCAGCAGCCGAGGGCAAGGTCAGCCCCAGCATTTT.

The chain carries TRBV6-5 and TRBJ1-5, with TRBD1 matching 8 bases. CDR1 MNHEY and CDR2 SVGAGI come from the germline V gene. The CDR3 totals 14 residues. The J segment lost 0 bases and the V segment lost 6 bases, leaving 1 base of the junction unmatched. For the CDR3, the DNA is TGTGCCAGCAGCGGACAGGGTAGCAATCAGCCCCAGCATTTT. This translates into CASSGQGSNQPQHF.

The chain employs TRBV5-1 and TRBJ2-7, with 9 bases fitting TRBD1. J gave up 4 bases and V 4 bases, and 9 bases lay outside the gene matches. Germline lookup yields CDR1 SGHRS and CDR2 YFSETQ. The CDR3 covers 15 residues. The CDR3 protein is CASSPLTGGIYEQYF. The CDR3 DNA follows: TGCGCCAGCAGCCCCCTGACAGGGGGGATTTACGAGCAGTACTTC.

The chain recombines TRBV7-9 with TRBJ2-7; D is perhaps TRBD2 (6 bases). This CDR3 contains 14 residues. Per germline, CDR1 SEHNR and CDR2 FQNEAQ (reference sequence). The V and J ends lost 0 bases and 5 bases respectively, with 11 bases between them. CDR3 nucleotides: TGTGCCAGCAGCTTAGCCCGGGACTCGGACGAGCAGTACTTC. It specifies CASSLARDSDEQYF.

CDR3 protein: CASSLLGRGLNSPLHF. CDR3 DNA: TGTGCCAGCAGTTTATTAGGCAGGGGATTAAATTCACCCCTCCACTTT. This rearrangement joins TRBV27 to TRBJ1-6, with D tentatively TRBD1 (6 bases). With 1 base removed from V and 7 bases from J, the gap between germline ends came to 14 bases. The CDR3 has 16 amino acids. Per germline, CDR1 MNHEY and CDR2 SMNVEV (reference sequence).

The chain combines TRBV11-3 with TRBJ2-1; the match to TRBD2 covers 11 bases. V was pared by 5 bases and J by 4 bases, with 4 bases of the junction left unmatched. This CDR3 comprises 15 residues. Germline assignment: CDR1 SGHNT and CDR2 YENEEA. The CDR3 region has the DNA TGTGCCAGCAGCAGACTAGCGGGGACTTACAATGAGCAGTTCTTC. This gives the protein CASSRLAGTYNEQFF.

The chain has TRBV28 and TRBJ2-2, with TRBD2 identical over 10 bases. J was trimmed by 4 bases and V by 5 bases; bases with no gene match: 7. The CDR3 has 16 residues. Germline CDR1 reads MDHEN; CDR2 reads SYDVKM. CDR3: CASSPIAGGPTGELFF. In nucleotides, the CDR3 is TGTGCCAGCAGTCCAATAGCGGGGGGCCCCACCGGGGAGCTGTTTTTT.